This T cell receptor (beta chain) was sequenced in a study of cytomegalovirus exposure and HLA in healthy donors. Study outcomes and limitations: In the 120 or so validation repertoires, about 94% of cluster scores exceeded 0, per a later analysis.

Notes on this clone: The target antigen is unknown.

The germline V gene has CDR1 LNHDA and CDR2 SQIVND (reference sequence). V lost 6 bases and J 7 bases, leaving 13 bases between the germline ends. There are 12 residues in the CDR3. The method was immunoSEQ multiplex PCR; TCRdb's version includes in-frame clones alone and lacks a portion of them. The sample includes about 58,000 clones, about 88% seen only once; the top ten take about 0.95%. The receptor was isolated from a man aged 18 to 29 in good health and CMV-seronegative. V usage is TRBV19 and J usage is TRBJ2-7; a weak D match, TRBD1 (6 bases). The material sequenced was PBMCs. The CDR3 spells CASRTGLGEQYF. The DNA for the CDR3 is TGTGCCAGTAGGACAGGCTTGGGGGAGCAGTACTTC.